These T cell receptor beta chains were read from a single sample in a study of T-cell reconstitution after alpha-beta-depleted transplantation in children. TCRdb re-derived calls from the PCR reads in MiXCR, one entry per CDR3 protein. The sample gives 400,000 to 450,000 distinct CDR3 sequences, roughly 43% of which show up once; around a quarter is in the top ten. Sequencing used PBMCs, obtained before TCRalphabeta/CD19-depleted stem cell transplant. These receptors all come from a girl aged 2 to 9 with aplastic anemia, due to receive a stem cell transplant. Each CDR3 is given with its conserved first and last residue. The D gene is left open where the match is weak. Clone sizes are given selectively: once, few, many, or a class where the clone is expanded.

NA | TRBJ1-1 | many | TRBV10-3 | CAISDRAGTLNTEAFF | TGTGCCATCAGTGACAGGGCAGGGACCTTGAACACTGAAGCTTTCTTT
NA | TRBJ1-5 | NA | TRBV18 | CASSPSRGGINQPQHF | TGTGCCAGCTCACCATCTAGGGGTGGAATCAATCAGCCCCAGCATTTT
TRBD1 | TRBJ2-3 | NA | TRBV28 | CASTTPATGGYTDTQYF | TGTGCCAGCACCACCCCTGCGACAGGGGGATACACAGATACGCAGTATTTT
NA | TRBJ2-3 | few | TRBV28 | CASSFRATDTQYF | TGTGCCAGCAGTTTTAGGGCCACAGATACGCAGTATTTT
NA | TRBJ2-7 | NA | TRBV5-1 | CASSSLGARSYEQYF | TGCGCCAGCAGCTCCCTCGGCGCCCGGTCCTACGAGCAGTACTTC
TRBD1 | TRBJ1-5 | NA | TRBV20-1 | CSAGRQGPSQPQHF | TGCAGTGCTGGCCGACAGGGACCGAGTCAGCCCCAGCATTTT
TRBD2 | TRBJ2-3 | NA | TRBV7-2 | CASSLRGGRGSTDTQYF | TGTGCCAGCAGCTTAAGGGGCGGGAGGGGAAGCACAGATACGCAGTATTTT
NA | TRBJ1-3 | NA | TRBV7-9 | CASSLWTRGNTIYF | TGTGCCAGCAGCTTATGGACGCGTGGAAACACCATATATTTT
TRBD2 | TRBJ2-3 | NA | TRBV12-3/TRBV12-4 | CTSSLGGLAGVSVTDTQYF | TGTACCAGCAGTTTAGGGGGACTAGCGGGAGTTAGTGTCACAGATACGCAGTATTTT
NA | TRBJ2-7 | few | TRBV7-8 | CASTNRDTFYEQYF | TGTGCCAGCACCAACCGGGACACTTTCTACGAGCAGTACTTC
TRBD1 | TRBJ2-7 | few | TRBV4-2 | CASSQDPGGTGYEQYF | TGTGCCAGCAGCCAAGATCCGGGCGGGACAGGCTACGAGCAGTACTTC
NA | TRBJ2-7 | NA | TRBV20-1 | CSARDPMGARYEQYF | TGCAGTGCTAGAGACCCCATGGGGGCCCGCTACGAGCAGTACTTC
TRBD1 | TRBJ2-5 | few | TRBV5-1 | CASSLVGQGAKETQYF | TGCGCCAGCAGCTTGGTGGGACAGGGGGCGAAAGAGACCCAGTACTTC
TRBD2 | TRBJ2-7 | NA | TRBV11-1 | CASSGPARADRGLSGRYEQYF | TGTGCCAGCAGCGGTCCCGCCCGGGCCGATCGCGGGTTAAGCGGGAGATACGAGCAGTACTTC
NA | TRBJ1-1 | few | TRBV18 | CASSPGLGSLGTEAFF | TGTGCCAGCTCCCCTGGGCTGGGGTCCTTGGGGACTGAAGCTTTCTTT
NA | TRBJ2-7 | NA | TRBV24-1 | CATSDAGSYEQYF | TGTGCCACCAGTGATGCAGGGTCCTACGAGCAGTACTTC
TRBD1 | TRBJ1-2 | NA | TRBV7-2 | CASSERTGGIYGYTF | TGTGCCAGCAGCGAGAGGACAGGAGGAATTTATGGCTACACCTTC
TRBD2 | TRBJ2-5 | few | TRBV7-6 | CASSGSGGGMETQYF | TGTGCCAGCTCTGGGTCTGGCGGGGGGATGGAGACCCAGTACTTC
NA | TRBJ2-1 | NA | TRBV7-8 | CASSLVPFSSYYNEQFF | TGTGCCAGCAGCTTAGTTCCCTTCAGCAGTTACTACAATGAGCAGTTCTTC
TRBD1 | TRBJ2-7 | many | TRBV2 | CASRAQGTSYEQYF | TGTGCCAGCAGAGCACAGGGGACGTCCTACGAGCAGTACTTC